Described below is a single TCR beta chain sequence and its context. The target antigen is unknown. Generated by immunoSEQ multiplex PCR, the TCRdb table keeps only in-frame clones and is missing some. This table holds some 97,000 clones, 70% to 90% found once. The sample originates from a study of OX40 agonist ivuxolimab in advanced cancers. Germline CDR1 SGHRS, CDR2 YFSETQ. Trimming removed 0 bases at V and 0 bases at J, with 13 bases between. The CDR3 length is 18 residues. Overall study findings and caveats: Clonal expansion was among the lowest in partial responders at 0.1-3.0 mg/kg, especially CD8+.

V is TRBV5-1 and J is TRBJ1-6, with D possibly being TRBD1 (6 bases). The clonotype originates from an adult with an advanced solid tumor such as melanoma, head and neck, liver or kidney cancer. The starting material was CD4+ or CD8+ T cells sorted from blood, obtained in a trial of the OX40 agonist ivuxolimab. The CDR3 spells CASSLATGLSSYNSPLHF. CDR3 in DNA: TGCGCCAGCAGCTTGGCGACAGGTCTGAGCTCCTATAATTCACCCCTCCACTTT.